The T cell receptor (beta chain) described here comes from a study of metastatic and nonmetastatic thyroid tumors. Across the study: Both malignant and benign thyroid patients supplied peripheral blood and tumor or nodule tissue samples, across which the repertoires of these patients were then compared. General observations from the study: Reported TCR beta diversity, measured in blood and tumor, was significantly higher for malignant thyroid tumors than for benign nodules.

Nobody among the patients had been given any treatment before thyroid surgery. There are a few counts of this clone. As yet, its antigen is unknown. In the authors' methods: The study built a papillary thyroid cancer distant-metastasis classifier from CDR3 differences across clinicopathological groups. TCRdb reanalyzed the PCR reads via MiXCR. The V and J calls reflect TCRdb's pipeline rather than the authors' work. The sample carries about 26,000 clones, 20% to 30% recorded once. Trimming pared 2 bases from V and 11 bases from J, leaving 13 bases between. The germline V gene encodes CDR1 MNHEY and CDR2 SMNVEV (reference sequence). The CDR3 contains 13 residues.

The chain is built from TRBV27 and TRBJ2-1; D perhaps matches TRBD2 (6 bases). This TCR came from a female donor with papillary thyroid cancer or a benign thyroid nodule (not recorded which). Some clones in this sample may be carry-over from other donors' samples. Sequences were obtained from blood. The CDR3 protein is CASSLNVAEKQFF. The CDR3 DNA follows: TGTGCCAGCAGTTTAAATGTAGCGGAGAAGCAGTTCTTC.